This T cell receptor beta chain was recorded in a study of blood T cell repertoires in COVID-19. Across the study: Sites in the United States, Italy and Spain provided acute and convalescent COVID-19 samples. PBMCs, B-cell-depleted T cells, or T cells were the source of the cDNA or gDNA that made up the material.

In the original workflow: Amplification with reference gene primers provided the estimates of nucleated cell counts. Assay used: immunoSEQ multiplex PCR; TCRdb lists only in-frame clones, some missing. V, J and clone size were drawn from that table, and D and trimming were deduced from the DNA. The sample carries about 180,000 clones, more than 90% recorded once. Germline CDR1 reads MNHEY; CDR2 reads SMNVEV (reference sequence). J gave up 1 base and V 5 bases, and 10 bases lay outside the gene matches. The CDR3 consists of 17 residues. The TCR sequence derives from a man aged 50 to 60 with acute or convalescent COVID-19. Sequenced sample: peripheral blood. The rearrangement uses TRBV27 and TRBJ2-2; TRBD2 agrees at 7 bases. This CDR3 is CASSLRTRGMNTGELFF. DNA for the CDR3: TGTGCCAGCAGTCTTCGGACTAGAGGGATGAACACCGGGGAGCTGTTTTTT.